The 5 T cell receptor beta chains reported below all come from one sample, sequenced in a study of T cells expressing NK-cell markers. TCRdb reworked the 5' RACE reads into one entry per CDR3 protein, no DNA. The sample totals 400,000 to 500,000 distinct CDR3 sequences. The specimen was blood T cells: a sorted CD56 or NKG2C T cell subset, CD4+ or CD8+ T cells, or bulk PBMC T cells (not recorded which). The receptors were sampled from a woman between 18 and 70 years old in good health.

J is TRBJ2-7 and V is TRBV5-8. The CDR3 length is 14 residues. Germline CDR1 and CDR2: SGHTS and YDEGEE. The CDR3 sequence is CASSVTTYLGEQYF.

J is TRBJ1-5 and V is TRBV20-1. This CDR3 region has 13 residues. Germline V gene data show CDR1 as DFQATT and CDR2 as SNEGSKA (reference sequence). CDR3 region: CSAREREGQPQHF.

V is TRBV5-1 and J is TRBJ2-4; TCRdb's D call of TRBD2 is untestable without DNA. CDR3 length: 15 amino acids. Germline V gene lookup returns CDR1 SGHRS and CDR2 YFSETQ. CDR3: CASSLVSSGGNIQYF.

J is TRBJ2-1 and V is TRBV5-5; the TRBD1 assignment by TCRdb is unverifiable without DNA. The CDR3 has 15 amino acids. CDR1 is SGHKS, CDR2 YYEKEE, per germline (reference sequence). CDR3 sequence reads: CASSLGGGPTNEQFF.

The chain carries TRBV7-9 and TRBJ1-1. Germline values: CDR1 SEHNR, CDR2 FQNEAQ (reference sequence). The CDR3 is 11 residues long. This chain's CDR3 is CATETRIEAFF.